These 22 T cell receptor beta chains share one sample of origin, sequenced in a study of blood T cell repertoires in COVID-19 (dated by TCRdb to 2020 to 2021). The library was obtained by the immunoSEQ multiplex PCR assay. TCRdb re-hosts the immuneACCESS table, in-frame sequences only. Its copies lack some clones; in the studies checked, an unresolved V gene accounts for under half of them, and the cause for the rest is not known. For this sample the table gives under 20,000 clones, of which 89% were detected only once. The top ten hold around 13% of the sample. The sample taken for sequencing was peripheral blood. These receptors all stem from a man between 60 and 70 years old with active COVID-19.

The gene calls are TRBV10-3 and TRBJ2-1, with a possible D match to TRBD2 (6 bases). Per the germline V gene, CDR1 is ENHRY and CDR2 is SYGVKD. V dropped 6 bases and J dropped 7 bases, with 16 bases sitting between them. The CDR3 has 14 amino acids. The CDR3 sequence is CAISPGSFGNEQFF. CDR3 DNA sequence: TGTGCCATCAGCCCCGGGAGCTTTGGAAATGAGCAGTTCTTC.

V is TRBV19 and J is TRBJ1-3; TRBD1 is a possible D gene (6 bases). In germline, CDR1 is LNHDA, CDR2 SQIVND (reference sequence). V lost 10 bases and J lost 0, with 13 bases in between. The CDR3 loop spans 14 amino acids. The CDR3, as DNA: TGTGCCACCCGGTCACAGGGCTCTGGAAACACCATATATTTT. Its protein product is CATRSQGSGNTIYF.

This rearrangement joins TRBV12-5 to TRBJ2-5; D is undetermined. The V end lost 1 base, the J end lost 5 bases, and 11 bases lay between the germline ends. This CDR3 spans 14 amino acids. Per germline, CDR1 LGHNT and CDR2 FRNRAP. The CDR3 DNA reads TGTGCTAGTGGTTTGGGGCAGCAGGTCGAGACCCAGTACTTC. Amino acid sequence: CASGLGQQVETQYF.

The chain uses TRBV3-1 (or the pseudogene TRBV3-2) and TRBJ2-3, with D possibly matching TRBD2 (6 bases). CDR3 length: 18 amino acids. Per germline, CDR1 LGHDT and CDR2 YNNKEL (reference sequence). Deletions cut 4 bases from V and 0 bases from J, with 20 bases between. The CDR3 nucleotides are TGTGCCAGCAGCCCCGGCGCGGTAGCGGCGACTAGCACAGATACGCAGTATTTT. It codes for CASSPGAVAATSTDTQYF.

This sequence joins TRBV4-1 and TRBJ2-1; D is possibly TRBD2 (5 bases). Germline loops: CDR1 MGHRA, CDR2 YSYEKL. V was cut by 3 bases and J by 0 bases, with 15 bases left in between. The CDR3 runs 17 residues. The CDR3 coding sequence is TGCGCCAGCAGCCATTACACCGGGATCTACTCCTACAATGAGCAGTTCTTC. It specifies CASSHYTGIYSYNEQFF.

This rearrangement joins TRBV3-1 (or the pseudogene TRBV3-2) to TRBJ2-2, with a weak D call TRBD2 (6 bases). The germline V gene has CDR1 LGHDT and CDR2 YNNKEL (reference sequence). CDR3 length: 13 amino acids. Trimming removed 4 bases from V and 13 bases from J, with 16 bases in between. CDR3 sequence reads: CASSPRGRGGLFF. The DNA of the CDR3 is TGTGCCAGCAGCCCTCGTGGAAGGGGAGGGCTGTTTTTT.

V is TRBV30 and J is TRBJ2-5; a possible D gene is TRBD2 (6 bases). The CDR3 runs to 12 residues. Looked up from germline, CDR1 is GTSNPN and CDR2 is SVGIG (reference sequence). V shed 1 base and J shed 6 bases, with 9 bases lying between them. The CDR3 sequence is CAWSGLVQTQYF. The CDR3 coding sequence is TGTGCCTGGAGTGGACTAGTACAGACCCAGTACTTC.

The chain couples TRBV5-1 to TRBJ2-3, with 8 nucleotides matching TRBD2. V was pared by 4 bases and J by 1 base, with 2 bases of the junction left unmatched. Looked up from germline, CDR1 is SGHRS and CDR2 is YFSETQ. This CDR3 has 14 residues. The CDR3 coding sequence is TGCGCCAGCAGCCGGGAGGGCCGCACAGATACGCAGTATTTT. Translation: CASSREGRTDTQYF.

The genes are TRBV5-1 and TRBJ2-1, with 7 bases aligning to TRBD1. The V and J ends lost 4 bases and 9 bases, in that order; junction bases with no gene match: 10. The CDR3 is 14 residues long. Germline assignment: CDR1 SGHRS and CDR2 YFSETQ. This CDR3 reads CASSEALRQGEQFF. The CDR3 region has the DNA TGCGCCAGCAGCGAGGCTCTCCGACAGGGTGAGCAGTTCTTC.

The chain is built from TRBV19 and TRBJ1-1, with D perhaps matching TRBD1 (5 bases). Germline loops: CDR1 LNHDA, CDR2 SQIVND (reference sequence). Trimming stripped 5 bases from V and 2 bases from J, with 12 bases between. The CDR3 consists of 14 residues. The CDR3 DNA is TGTGCCAGTAGTCAAGGACACCGAAACACTGAAGCTTTCTTT. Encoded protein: CASSQGHRNTEAFF.

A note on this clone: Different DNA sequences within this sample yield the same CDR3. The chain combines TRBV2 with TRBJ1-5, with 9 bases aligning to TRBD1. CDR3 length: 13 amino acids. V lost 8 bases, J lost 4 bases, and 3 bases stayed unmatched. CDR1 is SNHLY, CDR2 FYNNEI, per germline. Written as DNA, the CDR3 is TGTGCCAGCGGAGGACAGGGGAATCAGCCCCAGCATTTT. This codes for CASGGQGNQPQHF.

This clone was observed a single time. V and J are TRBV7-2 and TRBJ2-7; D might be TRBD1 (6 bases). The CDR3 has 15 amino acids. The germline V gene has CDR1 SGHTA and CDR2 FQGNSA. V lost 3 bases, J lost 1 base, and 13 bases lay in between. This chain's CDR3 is CASSLQGMGSYEQYF. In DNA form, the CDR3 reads TGTGCCAGCAGCTTGCAGGGGATGGGATCCTACGAGCAGTACTTC.

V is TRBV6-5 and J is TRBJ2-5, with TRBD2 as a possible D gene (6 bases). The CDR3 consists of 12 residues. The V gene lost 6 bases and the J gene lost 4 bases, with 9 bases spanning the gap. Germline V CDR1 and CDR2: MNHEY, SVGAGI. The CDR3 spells CASRPGGETQYF. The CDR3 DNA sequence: TGTGCCAGCAGACCCGGGGGAGAGACCCAGTACTTC.

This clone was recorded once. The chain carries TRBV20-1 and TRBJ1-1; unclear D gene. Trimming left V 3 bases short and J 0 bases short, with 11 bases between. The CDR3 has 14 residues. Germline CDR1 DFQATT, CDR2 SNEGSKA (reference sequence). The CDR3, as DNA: TGCAGTGCTAGTGACCGCGGAATGAACACTGAAGCTTTCTTT. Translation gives CSASDRGMNTEAFF.

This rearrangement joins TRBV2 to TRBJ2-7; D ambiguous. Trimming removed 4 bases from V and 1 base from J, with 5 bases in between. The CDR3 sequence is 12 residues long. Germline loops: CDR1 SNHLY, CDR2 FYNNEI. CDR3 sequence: CASSAGSYEQYF. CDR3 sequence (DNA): TGTGCCAGCAGTGCCGGGTCCTACGAGCAGTACTTC.

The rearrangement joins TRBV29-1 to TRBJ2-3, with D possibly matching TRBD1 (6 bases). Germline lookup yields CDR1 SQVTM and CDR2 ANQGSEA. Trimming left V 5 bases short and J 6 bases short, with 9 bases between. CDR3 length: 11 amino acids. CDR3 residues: CSVTQGDTQYF. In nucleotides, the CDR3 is TGCAGCGTTACCCAGGGGGATACGCAGTATTTT.

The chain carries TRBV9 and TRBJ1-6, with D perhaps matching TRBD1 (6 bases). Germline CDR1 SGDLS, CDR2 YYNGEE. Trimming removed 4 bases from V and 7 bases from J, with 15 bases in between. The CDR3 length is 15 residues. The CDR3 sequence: CASSTLTGSNSPLHF. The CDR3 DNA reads TGTGCCAGCAGCACCTTGACAGGATCGAATTCACCCCTCCACTTT.

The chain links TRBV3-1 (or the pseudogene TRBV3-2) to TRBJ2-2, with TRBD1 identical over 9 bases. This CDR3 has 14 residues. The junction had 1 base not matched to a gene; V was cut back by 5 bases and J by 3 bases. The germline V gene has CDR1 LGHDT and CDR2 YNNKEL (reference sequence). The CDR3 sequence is CASSYRGHTGELFF. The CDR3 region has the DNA TGTGCCAGCAGCTACAGGGGGCACACCGGGGAGCTGTTTTTT.

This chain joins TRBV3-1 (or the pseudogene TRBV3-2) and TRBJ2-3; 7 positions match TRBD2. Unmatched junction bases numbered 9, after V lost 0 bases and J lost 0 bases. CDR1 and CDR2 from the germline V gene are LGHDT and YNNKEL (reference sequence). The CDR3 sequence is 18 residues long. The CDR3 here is CASSQDYPSGASTDTQYF. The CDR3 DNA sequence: TGTGCCAGCAGCCAAGATTATCCCAGCGGGGCTAGCACAGATACGCAGTATTTT.

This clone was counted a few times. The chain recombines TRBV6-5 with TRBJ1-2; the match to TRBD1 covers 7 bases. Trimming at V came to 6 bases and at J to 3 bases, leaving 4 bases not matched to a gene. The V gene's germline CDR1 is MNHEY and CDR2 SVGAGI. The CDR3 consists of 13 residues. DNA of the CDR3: TGTGCCAGCAGATTACAGGGGTACTATGGCTACACCTTC. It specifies CASRLQGYYGYTF.

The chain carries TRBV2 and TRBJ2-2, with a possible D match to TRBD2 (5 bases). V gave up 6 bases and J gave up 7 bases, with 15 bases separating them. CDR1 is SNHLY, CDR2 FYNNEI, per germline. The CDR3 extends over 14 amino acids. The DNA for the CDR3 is TGTGCCAGCAGGCCTTTAGCGAGCCTCGGGGAGCTGTTTTTT. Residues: CASRPLASLGELFF.

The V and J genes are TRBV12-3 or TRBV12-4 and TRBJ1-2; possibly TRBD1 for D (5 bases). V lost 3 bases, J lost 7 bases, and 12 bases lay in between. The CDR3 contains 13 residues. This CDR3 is CASSFIQGGGYTF. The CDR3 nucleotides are TGTGCCAGCAGTTTCATTCAGGGCGGTGGCTACACCTTC.